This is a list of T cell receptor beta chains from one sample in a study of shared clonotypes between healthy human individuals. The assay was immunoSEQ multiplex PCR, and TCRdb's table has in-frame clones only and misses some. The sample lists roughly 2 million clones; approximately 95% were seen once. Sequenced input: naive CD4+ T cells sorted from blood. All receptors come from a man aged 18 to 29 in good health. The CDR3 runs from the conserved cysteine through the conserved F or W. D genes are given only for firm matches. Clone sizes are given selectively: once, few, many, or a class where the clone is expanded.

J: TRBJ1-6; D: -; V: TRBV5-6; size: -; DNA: TGTGCCAGCAGCTTGGGGGGAGACTGGGGTAATTCACCCCTCCACTTT; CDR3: CASSLGGDWGNSPLHF
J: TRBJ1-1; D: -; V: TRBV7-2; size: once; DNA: TGTGCCAGCAGCCCATTTGGTGACACTGAAGCTTTCTTT; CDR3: CASSPFGDTEAFF
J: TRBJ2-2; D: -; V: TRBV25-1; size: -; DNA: TGTGCCAGCAGTGAGAGTCGGTTTTTCAGGGGAGTTACCGGGGAGCTGTTTTTT; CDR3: CASSESRFFRGVTGELFF
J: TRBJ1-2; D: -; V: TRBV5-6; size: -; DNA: TGTGCCAGCAGCTTACTAGTGATGGCTAACTATGGCTACACCTTC; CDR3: CASSLLVMANYGYTF
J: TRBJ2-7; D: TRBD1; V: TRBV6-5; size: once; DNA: TGTGCCAGCAGTTCTCCCTGGACAGGGAACTACGAGCAGTACTTC; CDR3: CASSSPWTGNYEQYF
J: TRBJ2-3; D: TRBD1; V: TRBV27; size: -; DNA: TGTGCCAGCAGTTCGGACAGGGGGCGGGTCACAGATACGCAGTATTTT; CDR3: CASSSDRGRVTDTQYF
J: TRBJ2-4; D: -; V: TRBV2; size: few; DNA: TGTGCCAGCAGTGACTCTTCTACGAGGAAGTACTTC; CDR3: CASSDSSTRKYF
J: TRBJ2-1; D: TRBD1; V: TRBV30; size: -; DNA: TGTGCCTGGACCGGGACAGGGGTCGAGCAGTTCTTC; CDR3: CAWTGTGVEQFF
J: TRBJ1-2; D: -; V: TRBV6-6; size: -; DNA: TGTGCCAGCAGTTACTCAGAAAGAGGGGTCAATGGCTACACCTTC; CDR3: CASSYSERGVNGYTF
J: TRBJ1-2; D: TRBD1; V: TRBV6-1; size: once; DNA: TGTGCCAGCAGCGTAGGGACAGGGTCCTATGGCTACACCTTC; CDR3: CASSVGTGSYGYTF
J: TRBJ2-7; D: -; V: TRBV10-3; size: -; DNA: TGTGCCATCAGTGAGTCTAAGTTAGGGGGCTACGAGCAGTACTTC; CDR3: CAISESKLGGYEQYF
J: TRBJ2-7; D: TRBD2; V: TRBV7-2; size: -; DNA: TGTGCCAGCAGCTCAGTGACTAGCGGGAGCTACGAGCAGTACTTC; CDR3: CASSSVTSGSYEQYF
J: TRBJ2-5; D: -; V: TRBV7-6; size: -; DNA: TGTGCCAGCAGCCTTGGGTCGCGAGGAGAGACCCAGTACTTC; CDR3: CASSLGSRGETQYF
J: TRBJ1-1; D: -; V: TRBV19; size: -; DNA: TGTGCCAGTGCCCTGACCCCCTCTGAAGCTTTCTTT; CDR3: CASALTPSEAFF
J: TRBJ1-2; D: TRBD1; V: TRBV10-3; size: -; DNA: TGTGCCTTCCAAGGGACAGGTGGCTACACCTTC; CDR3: CAFQGTGGYTF
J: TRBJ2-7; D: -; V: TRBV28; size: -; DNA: TGTGCCAGCAAGGTGTCCCTAGTCAGCCGCTACGAGCAGTACTTC; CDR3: CASKVSLVSRYEQYF